There are a few counts of the clone carrying this T cell receptor (beta chain). As yet, its antigen is unknown. Profiling relied on immunoSEQ multiplex PCR, and the TCRdb table lists in-frame clones only, not all of them. The data hold 48,000 or so clones, with 65% to 85% observed a single time. CDR3 size: 19 residues. CDR1 and CDR2 (germline): KGHSH, LQKENI. The germline V and J ends were trimmed by 3 bases and 2 bases, with 23 bases remaining between them. The sample comes from a study of OX40 agonist ivuxolimab in advanced cancers. Study-wide background: Ivuxolimab, an antibody that agonizes OX40 (CD134), was administered to the patients. Eligibility rules accepted prior anti-PD-1, anti-PD-L1 or anti-CTLA-4 therapy, and around 44% had some. Findings and caveats of the study: The expanded peripheral T cells' antigen specificity was not determined.

This clonotype originated in an adult with an advanced solid tumor such as melanoma, head and neck, liver or kidney cancer. The chain carries TRBV18 and TRBJ2-1, with a tentative D call TRBD2 (5 bases). This material consisted of CD4+ or CD8+ T cells sorted from blood, taken in a trial of the OX40 agonist ivuxolimab. The CDR3 sequence is CASSPRGQAALGPYNEQFF. The CDR3 nucleotides are TGTGCCAGCTCACCGCGAGGGCAAGCGGCCTTAGGGCCCTACAATGAGCAGTTCTTC.